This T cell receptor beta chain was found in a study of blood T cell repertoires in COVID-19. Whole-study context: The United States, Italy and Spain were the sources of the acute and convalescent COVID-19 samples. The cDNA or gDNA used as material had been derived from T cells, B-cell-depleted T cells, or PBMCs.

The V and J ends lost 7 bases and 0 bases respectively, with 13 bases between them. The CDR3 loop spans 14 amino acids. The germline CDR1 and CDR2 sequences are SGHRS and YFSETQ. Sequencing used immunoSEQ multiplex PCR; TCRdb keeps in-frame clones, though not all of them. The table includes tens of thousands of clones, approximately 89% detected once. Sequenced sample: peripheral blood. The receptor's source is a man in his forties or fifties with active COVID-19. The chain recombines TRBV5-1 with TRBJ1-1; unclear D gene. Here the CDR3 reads CASSTQFLNTEAFF. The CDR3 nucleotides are TGCGCCAGCTCCACCCAGTTCCTGAACACTGAAGCTTTCTTT. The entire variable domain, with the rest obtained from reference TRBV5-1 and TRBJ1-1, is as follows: KAGVTQTPRYLIKTRGQQVTLSCSPISGHRSVSWYQQTPGQGLQFLFEYFSETQRNKGNFPGRFSGRQFSNSRSEMNVSTLELGDSALYLCASSTQFLNTEAFFGQGTRLTVV.